This T cell receptor beta chain is from a study of OX40 agonist ivuxolimab in advanced cancers. Clones were sequenced by immunoSEQ multiplex PCR, and TCRdb holds only the in-frame ones, with some missing. This table has under 80,000 clones, around 85% appearing once. V lost 6 bases and J lost 0; bases outside the gene matches: 7. Germline V CDR1 and CDR2: LNHDA, SQIVND (reference sequence). The CDR3 is made up of 16 amino acids. This clonotype originated in an adult with an advanced solid tumor such as melanoma, head and neck, liver or kidney cancer. The rearrangement joins TRBV19 to TRBJ1-4; 7 nucleotides line up with TRBD1. Source: CD4+ or CD8+ T cells sorted from blood, taken in a trial of the OX40 agonist ivuxolimab. The CDR3 is CASRRGTAATNEKLFF. The CDR3 coding sequence is TGTGCCAGTAGGAGGGGGACAGCCGCAACTAATGAAAAACTGTTTTTT.